This T cell receptor beta chain is drawn from a study of shared clonotypes between healthy human individuals. Broader study findings: Represented diversity, genetic and exposure-history alike, was limited by few donors. About 4.5% of naive CD4 clonotypes were common to a few donors. In this cohort, only blood was sampled, and tissue repertoires likely differ.

This clone came up once. Its antigen is still unknown. The study separated CD4+ cells into CD45RA+ naive and CD45RA-negative memory subsets. The method was immunoSEQ multiplex PCR; TCRdb's version includes in-frame clones alone and lacks a portion of them. This table has about 600,000 clones, 97% appearing once. Germline V lookup: CDR1 MGHDK, CDR2 SYGVNS. After removal of 6 bases from V and 4 bases from J, the junction contained 5 bases not matched to a gene. The CDR3 totals 13 residues. This chain uses TRBV25-1 with TRBJ2-7; 8 bases are a match to TRBD1. The sample taken for sequencing was naive CD4+ T cells sorted from blood. Indicated subset: CD45RA+ positively selected. This TCR derives from a woman aged 25-40 years in good health. The CDR3 DNA reads TGTGCCAGCAGCACCGGGACAGGATACGAGCAGTACTTC. Translating it yields CASSTGTGYEQYF.